Each of the 20 T cell receptor beta chains below was sequenced from the same sample in a study of T cell responses to AZD1222 COVID-19 vaccine. Profiled with immunoSEQ multiplex PCR; TCRdb holds only in-frame clones, not every one. The table records 150,000 or so clones, almost 90% of them present only once. The sequencing used peripheral blood, collected on day 0 of AZD1222 vaccination. These receptors were obtained from an adult in good health.

This clone has a single count. This rearrangement joins TRBV7-9 to TRBJ1-4, with 8 nucleotides matching TRBD1. This CDR3 is 14 amino acids long. Per the germline V gene, CDR1 is SEHNR and CDR2 is FQNEAQ (reference sequence). Trimming cost V 5 bases and J 5 bases; bases outside gene matches: 4. The CDR3 DNA sequence: TGTGCCAGCAGCCCCGGACAGGGAAATGAAAAACTGTTTTTT. This codes for CASSPGQGNEKLFF.

The chain joins TRBV30 to TRBJ1-1; perhaps TRBD1 as D (5 bases). CDR1 and CDR2 (germline): GTSNPN, SVGIG (reference sequence). V lost 2 bases, J lost 0 bases, and 13 bases lay in between. This CDR3 contains 15 residues. Here the CDR3 reads CAWSRIEGLNTEAFF. The DNA of the CDR3 is TGTGCCTGGAGTCGGATCGAGGGACTGAACACTGAAGCTTTCTTT.

The chain carries TRBV4-2 and TRBJ1-4; a possible D gene is TRBD1 (6 bases). The germline V gene has CDR1 LGHNA and CDR2 YNFKEQ. V was clipped by 5 bases and J by 5 bases, with 12 bases between them. The CDR3 runs 14 residues. CDR3 in DNA: TGTGCCAGCAGCGCGGGACAATCCAATGAAAAACTGTTTTTT. Amino acids: CASSAGQSNEKLFF.

J is TRBJ1-1 and V is TRBV4-1, with D possibly matching TRBD1 (6 bases). V was cut by 4 bases and J by 1 base, with 7 bases left in between. The CDR3 consists of 13 residues. CDR1 is MGHRA, CDR2 YSYEKL, per germline. CDR3 sequence reads: CASSRDKNTEAFF. For the CDR3, the DNA is TGCGCCAGCAGCCGGGACAAGAACACTGAAGCTTTCTTT.

The chain recombines TRBV7-3 with TRBJ1-1, with D possibly TRBD1 on 5 matching bases. Germline values: CDR1 SGHTA, CDR2 FQGTGA. With 1 base removed from V and 5 bases from J, the gap between germline ends came to 17 bases. CDR3 length: 16 amino acids. The CDR3 spells CASSLSGAGVRTEAFF. Written as DNA, the CDR3 is TGTGCCAGCAGCTTAAGTGGGGCGGGAGTTCGAACTGAAGCTTTCTTT.

This chain uses TRBV4-1 with TRBJ1-4; TRBD1 aligns across 7 bases. V shed 0 bases and J 5 bases; nucleotides not matched to a gene: 9. The CDR3 extends over 17 amino acids. CDR1 is MGHRA, CDR2 YSYEKL, per germline. The CDR3 here is CASSQDSGAGGNEKLFF. CDR3 coding DNA: TGCGCCAGCAGCCAAGATAGCGGCGCAGGGGGAAATGAAAAACTGTTTTTT.

This clone was counted once. The chain links TRBV10-3 to TRBJ2-1; 8 bases match TRBD1. Trimming cost V 7 bases and J 8 bases; bases outside gene matches: 7. The germline CDR1 and CDR2 sequences are ENHRY and SYGVKD. This CDR3 contains 13 residues. The CDR3 sequence: CAINGQGRDEQFF. As DNA, the CDR3 is TGTGCCATCAACGGACAGGGCCGGGATGAGCAGTTCTTC.

This chain links TRBV13 with TRBJ1-1, with D unresolved. Trimming took 0 bases from V and 6 from J, leaving 5 bases between them. CDR1 and CDR2 from the germline V gene are PRHDT and FYEKMQ (reference sequence). This CDR3 contains 12 residues. The CDR3 DNA sequence: TGTGCCAGCAGCTTAGGAGGTGCTGAAGCTTTCTTT. Translation gives CASSLGGAEAFF.

This clone has only one observation. The CDR3 loop reads CASSSRTTYNEQFF. The CDR3 nucleotides are TGTGCCAGCAGCTCCCGGACTACCTACAATGAGCAGTTCTTC. The chain uses TRBV7-2 and TRBJ2-1; possibly TRBD2 for D (6 bases). Per the germline V gene, CDR1 is SGHTA and CDR2 is FQGNSA. CDR3 length: 14 amino acids. V was clipped by 4 bases and J by 2 bases, with 9 bases between them.

The chain couples TRBV2 to TRBJ1-2; the D is unclear. This CDR3 region has 13 residues. Germline assignment: CDR1 SNHLY and CDR2 FYNNEI. Trimming stripped 2 bases from V and 7 bases from J, with 11 bases between. The CDR3 nucleotides read TGTGCCAGCAGTGAACAACGGGGAGGTGGCTACACCTTC. Translation gives CASSEQRGGGYTF.

This clone was recorded once. The J gene is TRBJ1-1, the V gene TRBV24-1, with D uncertain. The CDR3 runs to 13 residues. Germline lookup yields CDR1 KGHDR and CDR2 SFDVKD. V lost 7 bases to trimming and J lost 0 bases, with 8 bases between them. CDR3 amino acids: CATSNTVNTEAFF. The CDR3, as DNA: TGTGCCACCAGCAATACAGTGAACACTGAAGCTTTCTTT.

The V call is TRBV4-2, the J call TRBJ2-7, with 8 positions matching TRBD2. CDR3 size: 18 residues. Trimming took 0 bases from V and 0 from J; bases not matched to a gene: 10. Per the germline V gene, CDR1 is LGHNA and CDR2 is YNFKEQ. CDR3 protein: CASSQDPASGPYSYEQYF. DNA for the CDR3: TGTGCCAGCAGCCAAGATCCGGCTAGCGGGCCTTACTCCTACGAGCAGTACTTC.

The rearrangement joins TRBV27 to TRBJ1-1; D might be TRBD1 (5 bases). Trimming cost V 8 bases and J 5 bases, with 15 bases left between them. The germline gives CDR1 MNHEY, CDR2 SMNVEV (reference sequence). The CDR3 length is 13 residues. The CDR3: CASSPRVQTEAFF. The CDR3 nucleotides are TGTGCCAGCTCGCCCAGGGTTCAAACTGAAGCTTTCTTT.

The chain combines TRBV28 with TRBJ2-6, with TRBD1 matching over 8 bases. Germline V gene sequence: CDR1 MDHEN, CDR2 SYDVKM. This CDR3 is 17 amino acids long. V gave up 5 bases and J gave up 1 base; unmatched junction bases: 7. In DNA, the CDR3 is TGTGCCAGCAGTCCCGACAGGGGTTTATCTGGGGCCAACGTCCTGACTTTC. Protein product: CASSPDRGLSGANVLTF.

CDR3 coding DNA: TGTGCCAGTAGTTTTCGGGACCCTGGAAACACCATATATTTT. It specifies CASSFRDPGNTIYF. This chain links TRBV19 with TRBJ1-3, with D perhaps matching TRBD1 (5 bases). Trimming pared 5 bases from V and 2 bases from J, leaving 10 bases between. This CDR3 is 14 amino acids long. CDR1 is LNHDA and CDR2 is SQIVND in the germline V gene (reference sequence).

The rearrangement uses TRBV6-5 and TRBJ2-7; no clear D gene. Trimming cost V 2 bases and J 5 bases, with 16 bases left between them. This CDR3 region has 15 residues. CDR1 MNHEY and CDR2 SVGAGI come from the germline V gene. The CDR3 protein is CASSYPRMDGNEQYF. The CDR3 region has the DNA TGTGCCAGCAGTTACCCCAGGATGGATGGGAACGAGCAGTACTTC.

This clone was detected only a few times. The chain is built from TRBV5-5 and TRBJ2-7; tentatively, D is TRBD1 or TRBD2 (6 bases each). V was trimmed by 0 bases and J by 7 bases, leaving 14 bases between them. CDR1 and CDR2 (germline): SGHKS, YYEKEE (reference sequence). The CDR3 is made up of 14 amino acids. The CDR3 DNA reads as TGTGCCAGCAGCTTGGGAGTGGGGGCGGGGGAGCAGTACTTC. Translated: CASSLGVGAGEQYF. The full variable domain, rest sourced from reference TRBV5-5 and TRBJ2-7, is DAGVTQSPTHLIKTRGQQVTLRCSPISGHKSVSWYQQVLGQGPQFIFQYYEKEERGRGNFPDRFSARQFPNYSSELNVNALLLGDSALYLCASSLGVGAGEQYFGPGTRLTVT.

This clone was seen only once. The sample holds other DNA sequences that translate to the same CDR3. The J gene is TRBJ2-1, the V gene TRBV7-2; TRBD1 matches at 9 bases. Per the germline V gene, CDR1 is SGHTA and CDR2 is FQGNSA. The CDR3 loop spans 15 amino acids. J gave up 3 bases and V 5 bases, and 5 bases lay outside the gene matches. The CDR3 bases are TGTGCCAGCAGCCTGGGGACAGGGAACTACAATGAGCAGTTCTTC. It yields the protein CASSLGTGNYNEQFF.

The chain uses TRBV28 and TRBJ1-2, with 7 bases lining up with TRBD1. CDR1 is MDHEN and CDR2 is SYDVKM in the germline V gene. The CDR3 is 15 residues long. Trimming took 7 bases from V and 0 from J; bases not matched to a gene: 8. The CDR3 sequence is CASMSRTGPNYGYTF. CDR3 nucleotides: TGTGCCAGCATGAGCCGGACAGGTCCTAACTATGGCTACACCTTC.

The chain carries TRBV6-5 and TRBJ1-2; tentative D call: TRBD1 (6 bases). V was trimmed by 6 bases and J by 5 bases, leaving 19 bases between them. Looked up from germline, CDR1 is MNHEY and CDR2 is SVGAGI. This CDR3 spans 15 amino acids. This CDR3 is CASRLTGLSRYGYTF. The CDR3 nucleotides are TGTGCCAGCAGATTGACAGGTCTTAGTAGGTATGGCTACACCTTC.